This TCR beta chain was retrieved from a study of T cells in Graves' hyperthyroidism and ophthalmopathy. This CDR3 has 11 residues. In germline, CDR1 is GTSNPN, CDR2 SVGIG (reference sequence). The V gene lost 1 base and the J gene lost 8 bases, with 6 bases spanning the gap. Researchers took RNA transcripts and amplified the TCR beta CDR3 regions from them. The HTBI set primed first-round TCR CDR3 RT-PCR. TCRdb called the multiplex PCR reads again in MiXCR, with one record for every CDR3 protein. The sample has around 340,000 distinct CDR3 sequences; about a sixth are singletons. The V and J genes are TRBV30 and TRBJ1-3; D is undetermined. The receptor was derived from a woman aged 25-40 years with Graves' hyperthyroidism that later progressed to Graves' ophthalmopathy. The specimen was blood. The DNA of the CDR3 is TGTGCCTGGAGTGGGGGATACACCATATATTTT. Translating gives CAWSGGYTIYF.